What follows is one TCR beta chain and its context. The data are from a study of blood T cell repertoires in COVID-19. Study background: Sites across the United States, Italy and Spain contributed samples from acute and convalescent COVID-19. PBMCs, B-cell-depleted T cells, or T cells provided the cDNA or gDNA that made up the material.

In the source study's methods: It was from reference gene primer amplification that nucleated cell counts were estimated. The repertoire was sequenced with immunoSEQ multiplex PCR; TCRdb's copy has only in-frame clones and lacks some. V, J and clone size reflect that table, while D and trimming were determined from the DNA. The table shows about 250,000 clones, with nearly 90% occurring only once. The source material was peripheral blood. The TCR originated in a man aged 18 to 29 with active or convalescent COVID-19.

The CDR3 bases are TGCAGCGTTGAAGGGGACAGGGAAACACCTAACTATGGCTACACCTTC. Its protein product is CSVEGDRETPNYGYTF. The chain uses TRBV29-1 and TRBJ1-2, with TRBD1 matching over 9 bases. Germline assignment: CDR1 SQVTM and CDR2 ANQGSEA. The J segment lost 0 bases and the V segment lost 1 base, leaving 6 bases of the junction unmatched. This CDR3 comprises 16 residues.